One T cell receptor beta chain is described in this entry. Participants, 18 to 89 years old, spanned approximately 26 US areas. The entry originates in a study of blood T cell repertoires in COVID-19. Overall study context: Nucleic acid was either cDNA or gDNA, and it came from T cells, B-cell-depleted T cells, or PBMCs.

Authors' methods: It was from reference gene primer amplification that nucleated cell counts were estimated. Sequenced by immunoSEQ multiplex PCR; TCRdb stores in-frame clones only, minus some. Clonal size and the V and J genes are those of that table, whereas D and trimming came from the DNA. The table lists a few hundred thousand clones, approximately 88% of them singletons, with over 4.5% in the top ten. Trimming removed 7 bases at V and 0 bases at J, with 9 bases between. CDR3 length equals 13 residues. Germline lookup yields CDR1 LNHDA and CDR2 SQIVND (reference sequence). Source material: PBMCs or T cells enriched from blood (not recorded which). The V call is TRBV19, the J call TRBJ1-1, with D unclear. The receptor's source is a young man who had recovered from COVID-19. CDR3: CASTGRMNTEAFF. CDR3 nucleotide sequence: TGTGCCAGTACCGGCAGGATGAACACTGAAGCTTTCTTT.